Listed below are T cell receptor beta chains from one sample, sequenced in a study of T cell changes during pregnancy in multiple sclerosis. Using immunoSEQ multiplex PCR, the repertoire was profiled, and TCRdb retains in-frame clones only, with some absent. The top ten hold 0.89% of the sample, which has nearly 45,000 clones, approximately 96% seen once. The sequenced sample was peripheral blood, obtained in the second trimester of pregnancy. All receptors come from a female donor with multiple sclerosis, enrolled in a pregnancy study. The CDR3 runs from the conserved cysteine through the conserved F or W. D genes are given only for firm matches. Not all rows give a size; the values are once, few, many and, for expanded clones, a class.

D,size,J,V,CDR3,DNA
.,.,TRBJ2-1,TRBV4-2,CASSLETGYRNEQFF,TGTGCCAGCAGCCTCGAAACAGGATATCGAAATGAGCAGTTCTTC
TRBD2,few,TRBJ2-2,TRBV7-3,CASSPGGTGELFF,TGTGCCAGCAGCCCGGGGGGCACCGGGGAGCTGTTTTTT
.,.,TRBJ2-3,TRBV4-1,CASSQVGADTQYF,TGCGCCAGCAGCCAAGTCGGGGCAGATACGCAGTATTTT
TRBD1,.,TRBJ1-2,TRBV11-1,CASSLGTGNYGYTF,TGTGCCAGCAGCTTAGGGACAGGGAACTATGGCTACACCTTC
.,once,TRBJ1-4,TRBV29-1,CSVAIPPGNEKLFF,TGCAGCGTCGCCATCCCCCCGGGGAATGAAAAACTGTTTTTT
.,.,TRBJ2-3,TRBV7-3,CASRRDGTDTQYF,TGTGCCAGCCGCCGAGATGGCACAGATACGCAGTATTTT
TRBD1,.,TRBJ1-4,TRBV5-1,CASSSTPGQLNEKLFF,TGCGCCAGCAGCTCGACTCCGGGACAGCTTAATGAAAAACTGTTTTTT
TRBD2,once,TRBJ2-2,TRBV2,CASRGSGSTRTGELFF,TGTGCCAGCAGGGGGAGCGGGAGCACAAGGACCGGGGAGCTGTTTTTT
.,.,TRBJ2-3,TRBV7-6,CASSLGAELTDTQYF,TGTGCCAGCAGCTTGGGGGCAGAGCTCACAGATACGCAGTATTTT
.,once,TRBJ1-5,TRBV7-2,CASSQTGDSNQPQHF,TGTGCCAGCAGCCAGACAGGTGATAGCAATCAGCCCCAGCATTTT
.,.,TRBJ1-1,TRBV7-2,CASSLTRYTEAFF,TGTGCCAGCAGCTTAACCCGGTACACTGAAGCTTTCTTT
TRBD1,.,TRBJ2-5,TRBV6-5,CASSATGGQETQYF,TGTGCCAGCAGTGCAACAGGGGGTCAAGAGACCCAGTACTTC
TRBD2,.,TRBJ2-3,TRBV6-5,CASSQTSGRLGTQYF,TGTGCCAGCAGCCAGACTAGCGGGAGGCTGGGTACGCAGTATTTT
.,.,TRBJ2-5,TRBV12-5,CASGSPGETQYF,TGTGCTAGTGGCTCCCCCGGGGAGACCCAGTACTTC
TRBD2,.,TRBJ2-4,TRBV2,CAGKTSGSQNIQYF,TGTGCCGGGAAGACTAGCGGGAGTCAAAACATTCAGTACTTC
TRBD1,.,TRBJ2-3,TRBV11-2,CASSSPLTGPRGRDTQYF,TGTGCCAGCAGCTCGCCACTTACAGGGCCAAGGGGGCGAGATACGCAGTATTTT
.,.,TRBJ2-6,TRBV7-3,CASSLKNRVSGANVLTF,TGTGCCAGCAGCTTAAAGAACAGGGTATCTGGGGCCAACGTCCTGACTTTC
.,few,TRBJ1-2,TRBV15,CATSTRLSGSGYTF,TGTGCCACCAGCACCCGTCTCTCGGGTTCTGGCTACACCTTC
.,.,TRBJ1-3,TRBV18,CASSLNTGSGNTIYF,TGTGCCAGCTCACTTAACACAGGTTCGGGAAACACCATATATTTT
TRBD2,.,TRBJ2-1,TRBV2,CASSGTSIYNEQFF,TGTGCCAGCAGTGGGACTAGCATTTACAATGAGCAGTTCTTC
.,.,TRBJ1-6,TRBV5-1,CASSLGDYNSPLHF,TGCGCCAGCAGCTTGGGAGACTATAATTCACCCCTCCACTTT
.,.,TRBJ2-3,TRBV5-4,CASRSRSTDTQYF,TGTGCCAGCAGGTCTCGGAGCACAGATACGCAGTATTTT